This TCR beta chain was observed in a study of human T cells and chemical hapten exposure. Study-level results: In comparison with controls, expanded TCRs gave rise to a significantly larger number of large CDR3 similarity clusters.

This clonotype was found a few times. The antigen remains unidentified. Library preparation tagged each individual cDNA molecule with a unique molecular identifier. Using its own MiXCR run on the RACE reads, TCRdb lists one record per CDR3 protein. The sample holds under 200,000 distinct CDR3 sequences; around 30% are singletons and the top ten take 2.9%. The CDR3 is 13 residues long. V dropped 4 bases and J dropped 8; count of bases not matched to a gene: 7. Germline values: CDR1 SQVTM, CDR2 ANQGSEA. The time point is: pre-sensitization, week 0. The treatment was: therapeutic diphenylcyclopropenone sensitization with weekly scalp DPC. Drawing of blood took place ahead of applying each patch test. Total RNA came from unfractionated whole blood.

The specimen was whole blood, collected in connection with sensitization to the hapten diphenylcyclopropenone (DPC). The V and J genes are TRBV29-1 and TRBJ1-2; 10 bases line up with TRBD1. The sequence was collected from a woman younger than 45 with alopecia areata. Some clones in this sample may be carry-over from other donors' samples. This CDR3 reads CSVADRGPGGYTF. CDR3 nucleotides: TGCAGCGTTGCAGACAGGGGGCCTGGCGGCTACACCTTC.